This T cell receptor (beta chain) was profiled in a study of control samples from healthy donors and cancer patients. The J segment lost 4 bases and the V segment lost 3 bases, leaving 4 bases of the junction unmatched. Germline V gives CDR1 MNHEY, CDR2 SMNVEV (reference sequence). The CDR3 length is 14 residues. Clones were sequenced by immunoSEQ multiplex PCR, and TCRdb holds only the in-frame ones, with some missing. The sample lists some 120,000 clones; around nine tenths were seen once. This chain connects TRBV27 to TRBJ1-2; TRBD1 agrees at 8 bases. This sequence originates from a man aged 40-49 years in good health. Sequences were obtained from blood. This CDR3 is CASSFRDRGYGYTF. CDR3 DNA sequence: TGTGCCAGCAGTTTCCGTGACAGGGGCTATGGCTACACCTTC.